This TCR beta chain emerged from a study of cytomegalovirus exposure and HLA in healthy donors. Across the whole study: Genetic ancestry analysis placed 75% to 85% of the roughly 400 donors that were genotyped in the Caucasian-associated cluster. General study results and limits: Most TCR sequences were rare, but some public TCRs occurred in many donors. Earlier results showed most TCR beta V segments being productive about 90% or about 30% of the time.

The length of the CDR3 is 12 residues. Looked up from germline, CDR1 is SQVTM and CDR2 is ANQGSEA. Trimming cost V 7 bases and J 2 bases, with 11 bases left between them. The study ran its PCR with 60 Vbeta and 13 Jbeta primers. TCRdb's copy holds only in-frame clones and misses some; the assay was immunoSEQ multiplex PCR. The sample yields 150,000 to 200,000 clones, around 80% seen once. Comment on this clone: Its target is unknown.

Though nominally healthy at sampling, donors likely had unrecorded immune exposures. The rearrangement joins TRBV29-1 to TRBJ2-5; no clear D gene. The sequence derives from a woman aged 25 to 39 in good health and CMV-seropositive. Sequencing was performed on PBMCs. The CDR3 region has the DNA TGCAGCGGACAAAAGACACAAGAGACCCAGTACTTC. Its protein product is CSGQKTQETQYF.